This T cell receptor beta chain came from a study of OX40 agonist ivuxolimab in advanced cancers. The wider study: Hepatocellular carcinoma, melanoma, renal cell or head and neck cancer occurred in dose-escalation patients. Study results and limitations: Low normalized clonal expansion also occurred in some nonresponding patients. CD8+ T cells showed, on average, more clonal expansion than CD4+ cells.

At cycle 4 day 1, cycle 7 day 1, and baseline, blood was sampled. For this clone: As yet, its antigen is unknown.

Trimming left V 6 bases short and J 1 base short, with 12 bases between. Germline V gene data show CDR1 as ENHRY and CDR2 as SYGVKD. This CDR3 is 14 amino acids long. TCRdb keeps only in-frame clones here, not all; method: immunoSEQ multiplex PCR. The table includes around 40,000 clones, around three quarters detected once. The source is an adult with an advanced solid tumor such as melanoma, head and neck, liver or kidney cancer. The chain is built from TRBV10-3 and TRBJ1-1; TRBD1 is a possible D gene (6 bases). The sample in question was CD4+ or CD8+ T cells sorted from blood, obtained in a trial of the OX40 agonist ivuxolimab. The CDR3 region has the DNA TGTGCCATCAGCTACCGGGACAAGAACACTGAAGCTTTCTTT. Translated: CAISYRDKNTEAFF.